A selection of T cell receptor beta chains follows, all from one sample in a study of shared clonotypes between healthy human individuals. Profiling relied on immunoSEQ multiplex PCR, and the TCRdb table lists in-frame clones only, not all of them. This table holds 2 million to 2.5 million clones, approximately 90% found once. The sequencing input was naive CD4+ T cells from PBMCs. All receptors derive from a man younger than 35 in good health. Some clones in this sample may be carry-over from other donors' samples. CDR3s include the opening cysteine and the closing phenylalanine or tryptophan.

TRBV7-9	TRBJ2-7	CASSLSLAGGFYEQYF
TRBV4-2	TRBJ1-2	CASSPRESGGYTF
TRBV28	TRBJ2-1	CASSFSLREQFF
TRBV4-2	TRBJ2-7	CASSQPSTSEYEQYF
TRBV28	TRBJ1-1	CASSYQQGVGNTEAFF
TRBV11-1	TRBJ2-5	CASSTGGAGETQYF
TRBV28	TRBJ2-1	CASRSPRGNEQFF
TRBV4-3	TRBJ1-1	CASSRGTEAFF
TRBV6-5	TRBJ2-5	CASREDRGRLWTQYF
TRBV30	TRBJ2-5	CAWRIAGGWYF
TRBV6-5	TRBJ1-1	CASTLPQGTEAFF
TRBV5-1	TRBJ2-7	CASSLDRPDYEQYF
TRBV5-4	TRBJ2-3	CASSEKRGSTDTQYF
TRBV5-1	TRBJ2-7	CASSLGQIFEQYF
TRBV9	TRBJ2-2	CASSPVSGRMGTGELFF
TRBV5-4	TRBJ2-2	CASSLAKGGPGELFF
TRBV5-6	TRBJ1-1	CASSLRAPSYTEAFF
TRBV5-1	TRBJ2-1	CASSPQTGNEQFF
TRBV7-9	TRBJ2-7	CASSLGLAGAYEQYF
TRBV30	TRBJ2-7	CAWSGGWGTSYEQYF
TRBV5-6	TRBJ1-2	CASSVGQVINYGYTF
TRBV27	TRBJ2-7	CASSLSDRTEQYF
TRBV11-3	TRBJ2-1	CARGSYNEQFF
TRBV7-2	TRBJ2-1	CASSFPRASSYNEQFF
TRBV19	TRBJ1-2	CASSIQGANYGYTF
TRBV4-3	TRBJ2-5	CASSQVRAGGETQYF
TRBV6-5	TRBJ1-1	CASSYSTGNTEAFF
TRBV4-1	TRBJ1-2	CASSQPAAGQRNYGYTF
TRBV11-3	TRBJ2-1	CASSLTGVYNEQFF
TRBV10-3	TRBJ2-1	CAISQDGQAYNEQFF
TRBV4-1	TRBJ2-2	CASSQDDRTGELFF
TRBV7-9	TRBJ1-1	CASSLLSGLTGEAFF
TRBV4-2	TRBJ2-5	CASSHPDSRGTQYF
TRBV7-3	TRBJ2-7	CASSPRAGTDLYEQYF
TRBV28	TRBJ1-1	CASTPGGEAFF
TRBV6-1	TRBJ1-1	CASRKGWFDTEAFF
TRBV7-3	TRBJ2-1	CASSLRTSLNNEQFF
TRBV7-2	TRBJ1-5	CASSSGQTSRGSAQHF
TRBV7-9	TRBJ1-1	CASRVQGFTEAFF
TRBV18	TRBJ2-5	CASSLGLQETQYF
TRBV27	TRBJ1-1	CASSRGLSVGMNTEAFF
TRBV5-1	TRBJ2-5	CASSKRTEETQYF
TRBV18	TRBJ2-7	CASSPPVRVYEQYF
TRBV4-3	TRBJ2-3	CASSQGRTDTQYF
TRBV9	TRBJ2-2	CASCRGPLNTGELFF
TRBV29-1	TRBJ2-7	CSVVWQLGYEQYF
TRBV27	TRBJ1-5	CASSSRPLSNQPQHF
TRBV28	TRBJ2-7	CASSPPRHHEQYF
TRBV9	TRBJ2-1	CASSGDASSYNEQFF
TRBV30	TRBJ2-2	CAWRARTSGRDTGELFF
TRBV4-1	TRBJ2-2	CASSQVPTSANTGELFF
TRBV5-4	TRBJ2-5	CASSSSGSTQETQYF
TRBV7-9	TRBJ2-3	CASSFRPYSTDTQYF
TRBV28	TRBJ2-5	CASTGDLETQYF